This T cell receptor beta chain is from a study of blood T cell repertoires in COVID-19 (TCRdb year 2020). The study in broad terms: Samples covering the acute and convalescent phases of COVID-19 were provided by collaborators in the United States, Italy and Spain. The prospective study material was composed of cDNA or gDNA derived from T cells, B-cell-depleted T cells, or PBMCs. Subjects who had been exposed to COVID-19, were actively infected with it, or had recovered from it provided the deeply sampled blood TCRbeta repertoires that made up the dataset. The repertoires were released in a freely available public database meant as a resource for research on the immune response to SARS-CoV-2. Samples were obtained from the ongoing ImmuneRACE study (first 160 participants) and from 1,200 or so subjects provided by 6 global collaborators. Sample metadata almost always included a de-identified subject ID, COVID-19 status, age in years and sex. Where available, HLA class I and class II types were obtained from metadata supplied by the sample provider rather than from assay-based typing.

Each collaborating institution followed its own protocols to collect whole blood in K2EDTA tubes. For TCRbeta analysis, collaborators shipped samples in one of three forms: frozen whole blood, isolated PBMCs, or DNA extracted from either of those sample types. This clone was observed a few times. Its antigen target is currently unknown. No clone much larger than this one lies a single base away; base qualities are absent. Broader findings and caveats from the paper: How much clinical and demographic metadata was included differed by source and by participant, and the metadata was provided uncurated.

The immunoSEQ Assay, a bias-controlled multiplex PCR, was used to amplify TCRbeta CDR3 regions from genomic DNA. In the original analysis: Within the assay, amplification of reference gene primers was used to estimate how many nucleated cells each sample contained. To quantify the absolute abundance of each unique TCRbeta CDR3 rearrangement, sequence reads were collapsed and filtered. For each sample, productive Simpson clonality was calculated by taking the square root of Simpson's diversity index across productive rearrangements. This is the immuneACCESS table as TCRdb keeps it, with only in-frame sequences that have V and J called. A part of the clones is gone; compared with another copy, unresolved V genes explain less than half, and the rest is unexplained. D and trimming come from the DNA, and the V and J calls and clone size come from that table. The sample data list roughly 80,000 clones, and approximately 87% of these were observed just once. 13% to 15% of the sample is held by the ten biggest clonotypes.

The CDR3 holds 16 amino acids from the cysteine to the phenylalanine. Just CDR3 DNA is preserved here, 48 bases in frame from base 1. CDR1 and CDR2 (SEHNR, FQNEAQ) derive from the germline V gene (reference sequence). V loses 2 bases, J loses 6 bases, and the germline ends lie 19 bases apart. This TCR was sampled from a woman aged 70 to 79 with acute or convalescent COVID-19. Sequenced: peripheral blood. The rearranged segments are TRBV7-9 and TRBJ1-1, with the D gene uncertain. The DNA sequence is TGTGCCAGCAGCTTATTCGGGCGGGAGGAGGGCCCTGAAGCTTTCTTT. This sequence encodes CASSLFGREEGPEAFF.